The 20 T cell receptor beta chains reported below all come from one sample, sequenced in a study of blood T cell repertoires in COVID-19. Sequencing was performed with immunoSEQ multiplex PCR; in TCRdb, only in-frame clones are kept and a portion is missing. The sample shows roughly 250,000 clones, 75% to 90% of them seen only once. Sequencing was done on a sample of PBMCs or T cells enriched from blood (not recorded which). The receptors originated from a woman aged 50 to 60 who had recovered from COVID-19.

This rearrangement joins TRBV10-3 to TRBJ1-4; tentatively, D is TRBD1 (5 bases). The germline gives CDR1 ENHRY, CDR2 SYGVKD. Trimming stripped 2 bases from V and 8 bases from J, with 15 bases between. The CDR3 is 15 residues long. CDR3 loop: CAISEGQGLLEKLFF. The CDR3 coding sequence is TGTGCCATCAGTGAGGGGCAGGGTTTACTCGAAAAACTGTTTTTT.

V usage is TRBV25-1 and J usage is TRBJ1-2; D not resolved. Germline V gene sequence: CDR1 MGHDK, CDR2 SYGVNS. V was pared by 2 bases and J by 10 bases, with 14 bases between. The CDR3 sequence is 13 residues long. Here the CDR3 reads CASSEAGTNPYTF. The CDR3 DNA is TGTGCCAGCAGTGAAGCCGGAACTAACCCCTACACCTTC.

The chain carries TRBV5-1 and TRBJ1-4; D is ambiguous. The CDR3 is made up of 14 amino acids. V was clipped by 6 bases and J by 4 bases, with 13 bases between them. CDR1 SGHRS and CDR2 YFSETQ come from the germline V gene. CDR3 sequence: CASKWEGGNEKLFF. The CDR3 coding sequence is TGCGCCAGCAAATGGGAGGGTGGTAATGAAAAACTGTTTTTT.

V usage is TRBV7-3 and J usage is TRBJ2-1; 9 bases are shared with TRBD2. Germline CDR1 and CDR2: SGHTA and FQGTGA. V shed 5 bases, J shed 7 bases, and the junction held 12 bases outside the gene matches. The CDR3 is 16 amino acids. The chain's CDR3 is CASSPPGSGSRNEQFF. The CDR3 DNA reads as TGTGCCAGCAGCCCCCCGGGTAGCGGGAGTCGGAATGAGCAGTTCTTC.

V and J are TRBV29-1 and TRBJ2-2; 14 nucleotides align to TRBD2. The CDR3 is 17 amino acids. Germline loops: CDR1 SQVTM, CDR2 ANQGSEA. Germline trimming cut 1 base from V and 6 bases from J; bases unmatched to any gene: 7. The CDR3 loop is CSVEVVGTSGSSGELFF. The CDR3 region has the DNA TGCAGCGTTGAAGTCGTAGGGACTAGCGGGAGTTCCGGGGAGCTGTTTTTT.

V usage is TRBV5-6 and J usage is TRBJ2-5, with 10 bases aligning to TRBD2. V shed 4 bases, J shed 7 bases, and the junction held 13 bases outside the gene matches. Looked up from germline, CDR1 is SGHDT and CDR2 is YYEEEE. The length of the CDR3 is 16 residues. DNA of the CDR3: TGTGCCAGCAGCCGGGCTAGCGGGAGCCTCCCGGGGACCCAGTACTTC. Amino acid sequence: CASSRASGSLPGTQYF.

The chain uses TRBV2 and TRBJ1-1; TRBD1 aligns across 7 bases. Germline V gene lookup returns CDR1 SNHLY and CDR2 FYNNEI. The CDR3 is 13 residues long. V lost 9 bases to trimming and J lost 2 bases; unmatched junction nucleotides: 6. This CDR3 is CASQQGFNTEAFF. In DNA, the CDR3 is TGTGCCAGTCAACAGGGGTTCAACACTGAAGCTTTCTTT. The full variable domain, with the rest looked up from reference TRBV2 and TRBJ1-1, is EPEVTQTPSHQVTQMGQEVILRCVPISNHLYFYWYRQILGQKVEFLVSFYNNEISEKSEIFDDQFSVERPDGSNFTLKIRSTKLEDSAMYFCASQQGFNTEAFFGQGTRLTVV.

This clone was detected a few times. The V and J genes are TRBV18 and TRBJ1-1, with 10 nucleotides matching TRBD1. The V gene end was trimmed by 3 bases and the J gene end by 3 bases; junction bases not matched to a gene: 7. Looked up from germline, CDR1 is KGHSH and CDR2 is LQKENI. The CDR3 runs 16 residues. The CDR3 loop is CASSPFGQGDYTEAFF. CDR3 in DNA: TGTGCCAGCTCACCTTTTGGACAGGGGGATTACACTGAAGCTTTCTTT.

The rearrangement uses TRBV4-1 and TRBJ2-7, with 11 bases that match TRBD1. The ends lost 0 bases at V and 3 bases at J; junction bases unmatched: 7. The CDR3 is 17 residues long. In germline, CDR1 is MGHRA, CDR2 YSYEKL. CDR3: CASSQEIWTGGYYEQYF. The CDR3 DNA reads as TGCGCCAGCAGCCAAGAAATCTGGACAGGGGGCTACTACGAGCAGTACTTC.

This clone has only one observation. This chain links TRBV20-1 with TRBJ1-6; D is perhaps TRBD1 (5 bases). Germline V gene sequence: CDR1 DFQATT, CDR2 SNEGSKA (reference sequence). The CDR3 runs to 15 residues. Trimming took 3 bases from V and 6 from J, leaving 15 bases between them. For the CDR3, the DNA is TGCAGTGCTAGTTATCAGGGAGGAAGTAATTCACCCCTCCACTTT. Its translation: CSASYQGGSNSPLHF.

To note about this clone: A read error may account for a junction end that differs from germline. This chain joins TRBV6-5 and TRBJ2-7; the match to TRBD2 covers 7 bases. The CDR3 sequence is 14 residues long. Germline assignment: CDR1 MNHEY and CDR2 SVGAGI. In nucleotides, the CDR3 is TGTGCCGGCAGTCCCGGACTAGTAGGTAGCGAGCAGTACTTC. It encodes CAGSPGLVGSEQYF.

This rearrangement joins TRBV6-5 to TRBJ2-5; D gene uncertain. Germline assignment: CDR1 MNHEY and CDR2 SVGAGI. V lost 6 bases and J 5 bases, leaving 13 bases between the germline ends. The CDR3 has 13 residues. The CDR3 region is CASSPSSLETQYF. DNA for the CDR3: TGTGCCAGCAGCCCGAGTAGTCTGGAGACCCAGTACTTC.

The CDR3 bases are TGTGCCAGCAGTTACTCTACTAGCGGGAGCTCCTACGAGCAGTACTTC. Translation: CASSYSTSGSSYEQYF. V gene TRBV6-5 combines with J gene TRBJ2-7; 11 bases fit TRBD2. CDR1 is MNHEY, CDR2 SVGAGI, per germline. Trimming removed 0 bases from V and 0 bases from J; junction bases left unmatched: 1. CDR3 size: 16 residues.

This chain uses TRBV12-3 or TRBV12-4 with TRBJ2-1; 7 nucleotides agree with TRBD1. The CDR3 is 13 amino acids. J was trimmed by 13 bases and V by 3 bases; bases with no gene match: 9. CDR3 region: CASSFPGTVYQFF. As DNA, the CDR3 is TGTGCCAGCAGTTTTCCCGGGACAGTTTATCAGTTCTTC.

This clone was seen a single time. The CDR3 loop reads CASSQESGTGYMGTEAFF. The CDR3 DNA is TGCGCCAGCAGCCAAGAGTCCGGGACAGGGTATATGGGCACTGAAGCTTTCTTT. The J gene is TRBJ1-1, the V gene TRBV4-1; 9 positions agree with TRBD1. Germline loops: CDR1 MGHRA, CDR2 YSYEKL. J lost 4 bases, V lost 0 bases, and 12 bases had no gene match. This CDR3 has 18 amino acids.

CDR3 residues: CATSSPGQGANEQYF. The CDR3 DNA reads TGTGCCACCAGTTCCCCGGGACAGGGGGCAAACGAGCAGTACTTC. This chain joins TRBV24-1 and TRBJ2-7; 12 nucleotides align to TRBD1. The CDR3 is made up of 15 amino acids. Germline assignment: CDR1 KGHDR and CDR2 SFDVKD. The J segment lost 5 bases and the V segment lost 6 bases, leaving 7 bases of the junction unmatched.

This sequence joins TRBV24-1 and TRBJ2-1; 8 bases fit TRBD2. Germline loops: CDR1 KGHDR, CDR2 SFDVKD. The CDR3 has 14 residues. Unmatched junction bases numbered 6, after V lost 6 bases and J lost 6 bases. DNA for the CDR3: TGTGCCACCAGTTTAATAGCGGGAACCAATGAGCAGTTCTTC. This gives the protein CATSLIAGTNEQFF.

The V gene is TRBV5-6, the J gene TRBJ2-5; TRBD1 agrees at 9 bases. This CDR3 spans 15 amino acids. Germline V CDR1 and CDR2: SGHDT, YYEEEE. V dropped 0 bases and J dropped 4; count of bases not matched to a gene: 4. The CDR3 protein is CASSLATGGLETQYF. CDR3 nucleotide sequence: TGTGCCAGCAGCTTGGCCACAGGGGGCTTAGAGACCCAGTACTTC.

The chain recombines TRBV10-3 with TRBJ2-5; the match to TRBD2 covers 8 bases. Germline CDR1 is ENHRY and CDR2 is SYGVKD. CDR3 size: 14 residues. V lost 8 bases to trimming and J lost 5 bases; unmatched junction nucleotides: 10. Here the CDR3 reads CAIRTSLAGETQYF. CDR3 in DNA: TGTGCCATCCGGACTAGCCTCGCGGGGGAGACCCAGTACTTC.

This chain connects TRBV19 to TRBJ1-1; D remains ambiguous. Germline values: CDR1 LNHDA, CDR2 SQIVND (reference sequence). CDR3 length: 16 residues. Trimming removed 5 bases at V and 0 bases at J, with 16 bases between. The CDR3 here is CASSPRTARMNTEAFF. DNA for the CDR3: TGTGCCAGTAGTCCGAGAACAGCAAGGATGAACACTGAAGCTTTCTTT.